This is a list of T cell receptor beta chains from one sample in a study of PD-L1 blockade in urothelial cancer. The table came from immunoSEQ multiplex PCR; TCRdb's copy has only in-frame clones and leaves some out. The sample has around 92,000 clones; around 90% are singletons. This sample comprised PBMCs, obtained around atezolizumab (anti-PD-L1) treatment. The receptor set was obtained from a woman of 80 years or more with urothelial cancer. The CDR3 runs from the conserved cysteine through the conserved F or W.

cdr3_aa j_call v_call
CASSEALRGAKNIQYF TRBJ2-4 TRBV2
CASSVDAGVNTEAFF TRBJ1-1 TRBV9
CATASGSSYEQYF TRBJ2-7 TRBV6-5
CASSLDRNTGELFF TRBJ2-2 TRBV5-6
CAISESGLAGVDEQFF TRBJ2-1 TRBV10-3
CASSEGGSEETQYF TRBJ2-5 TRBV10-1
CASTEMPGQGWFF TRBJ2-1 TRBV27
CASSASGAYEQYF TRBJ2-7 TRBV10-1
CASSPLANTGELFF TRBJ2-2 TRBV18
CASSSIGGETQYF TRBJ2-5 TRBV7-3
CASSAPQGVSAEAFF TRBJ1-1 TRBV9
CASSGGTGPYEQYF TRBJ2-7 TRBV9
CASSLAEAMNTEAFF TRBJ1-1 TRBV5-4
CASGGAGGEGSYNEQFF TRBJ2-1 TRBV10-2
CASSPRDKYNEQFF TRBJ2-1 TRBV7-9